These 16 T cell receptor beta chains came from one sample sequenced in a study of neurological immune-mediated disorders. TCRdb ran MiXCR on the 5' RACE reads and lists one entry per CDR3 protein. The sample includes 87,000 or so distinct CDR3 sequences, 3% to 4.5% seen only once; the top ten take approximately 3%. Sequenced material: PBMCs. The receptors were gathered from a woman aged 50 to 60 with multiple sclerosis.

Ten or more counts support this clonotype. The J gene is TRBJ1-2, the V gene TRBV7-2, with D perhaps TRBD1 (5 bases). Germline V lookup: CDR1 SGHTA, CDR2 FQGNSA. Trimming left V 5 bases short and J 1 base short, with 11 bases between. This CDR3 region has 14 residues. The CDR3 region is CASSERQINYGYTF. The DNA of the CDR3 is TGTGCCAGCAGCGAACGACAGATTAACTATGGCTACACCTTC.

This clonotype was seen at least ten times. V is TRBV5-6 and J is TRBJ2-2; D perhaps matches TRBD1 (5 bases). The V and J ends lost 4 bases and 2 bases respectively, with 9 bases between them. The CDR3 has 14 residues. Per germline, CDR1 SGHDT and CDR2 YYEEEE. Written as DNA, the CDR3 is TGTGCCAGCAGCGTGACAGTTAACACCGGGGAGCTGTTTTTT. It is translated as CASSVTVNTGELFF.

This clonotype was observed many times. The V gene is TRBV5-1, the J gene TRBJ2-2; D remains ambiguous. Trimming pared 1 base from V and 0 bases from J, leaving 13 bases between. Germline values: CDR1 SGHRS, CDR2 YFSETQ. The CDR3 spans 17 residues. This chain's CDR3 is CASSLKVRSPNTGELFF. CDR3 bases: TGCGCCAGCAGCTTGAAGGTCCGTTCGCCGAACACCGGGGAGCTGTTTTTT.

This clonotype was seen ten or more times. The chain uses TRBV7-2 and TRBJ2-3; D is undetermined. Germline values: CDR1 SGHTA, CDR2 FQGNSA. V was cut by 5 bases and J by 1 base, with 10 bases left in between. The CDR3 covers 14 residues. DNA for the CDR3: TGTGCCAGCAGCCAGTGGGTCGGCACAGATACGCAGTATTTT. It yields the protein CASSQWVGTDTQYF.

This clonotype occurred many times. The CDR3 nucleotides read TGTGCCAGCAGCTCTCGTGCGGGGGGCGGCGAGCAGTACTTC. Its translation is CASSSRAGGGEQYF. This chain connects TRBV7-6 to TRBJ2-7; 8 bases are shared with TRBD2. After removal of 4 bases from V and 6 bases from J, the junction contained 8 bases not matched to a gene. Germline assignment: CDR1 SGHVS and CDR2 FNYEAQ. The CDR3 runs 14 residues. The full variable domain, completed using reference TRBV7-6 and TRBJ2-7, is GAGVSQSPRYKVTKRGQDVALRCDPISGHVSLYWYRQALGQGPEFLTYFNYEAQQDKSGLPNDRFSAERPEGSISTLTIQRTEQRDSAMYRCASSSRAGGGEQYFGPGTRLTVT.

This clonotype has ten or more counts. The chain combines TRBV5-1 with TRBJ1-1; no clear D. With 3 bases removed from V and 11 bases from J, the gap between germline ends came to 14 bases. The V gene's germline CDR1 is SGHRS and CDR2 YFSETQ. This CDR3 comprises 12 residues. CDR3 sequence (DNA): TGCGCCAGCAGCTGGACTAGGGCGCCGGCTTTCTTT. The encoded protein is CASSWTRAPAFF.

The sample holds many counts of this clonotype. The CDR3 here is CASSYSGAGYYGYTF. The CDR3 coding sequence is TGTGCCAGCAGTTACTCTGGGGCGGGCTACTATGGCTACACCTTC. V and J are TRBV6-5 and TRBJ1-2; tentatively, D is TRBD1 (5 bases). Deletions cut 0 bases from V and 3 bases from J, with 11 bases between. CDR1 and CDR2 (germline): MNHEY, SVGAGI. This CDR3 contains 15 residues.

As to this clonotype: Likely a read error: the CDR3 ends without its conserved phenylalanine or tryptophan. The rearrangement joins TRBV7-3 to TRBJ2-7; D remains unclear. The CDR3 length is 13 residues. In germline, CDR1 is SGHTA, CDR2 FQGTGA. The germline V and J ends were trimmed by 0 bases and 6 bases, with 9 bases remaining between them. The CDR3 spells CASSLTKRGEQYN. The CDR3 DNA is TGTGCCAGCAGCTTAACGAAACGAGGCGAGCAGTACAAC.

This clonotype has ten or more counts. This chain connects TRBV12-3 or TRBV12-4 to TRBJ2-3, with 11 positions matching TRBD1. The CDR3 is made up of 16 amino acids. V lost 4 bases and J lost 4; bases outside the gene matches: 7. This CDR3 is CASSSWDRGSADTQYF. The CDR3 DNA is TGTGCCAGCAGTTCCTGGGACAGGGGGAGCGCAGATACGCAGTATTTT.

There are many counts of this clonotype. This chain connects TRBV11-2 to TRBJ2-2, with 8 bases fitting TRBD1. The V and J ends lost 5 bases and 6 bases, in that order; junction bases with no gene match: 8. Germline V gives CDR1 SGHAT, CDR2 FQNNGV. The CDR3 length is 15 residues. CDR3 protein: CASSLGQGPSGELFF. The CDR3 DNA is TGTGCCAGCAGCCTAGGACAGGGTCCCTCCGGGGAGCTGTTTTTT.

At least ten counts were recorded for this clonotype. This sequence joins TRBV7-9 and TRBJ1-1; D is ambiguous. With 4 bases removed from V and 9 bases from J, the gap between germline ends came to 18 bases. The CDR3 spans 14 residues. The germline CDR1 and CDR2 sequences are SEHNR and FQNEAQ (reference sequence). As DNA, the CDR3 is TGTGCCAGCAGCTCCACCGACGGAAGGGTACAAGCTTTCTTT. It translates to CASSSTDGRVQAFF.

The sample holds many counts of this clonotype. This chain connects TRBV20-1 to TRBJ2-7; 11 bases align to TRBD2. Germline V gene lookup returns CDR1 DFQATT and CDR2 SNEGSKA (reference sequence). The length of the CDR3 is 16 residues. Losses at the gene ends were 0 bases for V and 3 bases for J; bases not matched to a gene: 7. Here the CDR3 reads CSARDPTSGVIYEQYF. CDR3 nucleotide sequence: TGCAGTGCTAGAGATCCGACTAGCGGGGTGATCTACGAGCAGTACTTC.

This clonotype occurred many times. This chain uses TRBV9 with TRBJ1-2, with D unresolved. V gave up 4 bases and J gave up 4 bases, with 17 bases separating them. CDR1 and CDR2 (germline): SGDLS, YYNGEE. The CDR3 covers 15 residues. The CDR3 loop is CASSPEGGNGYGYTF. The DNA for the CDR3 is TGTGCCAGCAGCCCCGAGGGAGGGAACGGCTATGGCTACACCTTC.

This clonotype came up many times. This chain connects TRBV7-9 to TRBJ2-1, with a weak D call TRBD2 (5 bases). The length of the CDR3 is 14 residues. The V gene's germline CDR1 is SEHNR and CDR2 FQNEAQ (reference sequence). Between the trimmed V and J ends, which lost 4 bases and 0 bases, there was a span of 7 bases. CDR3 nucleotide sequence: TGTGCCAGCAGCTCGGACTCCTCCTACAATGAGCAGTTCTTC. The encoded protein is CASSSDSSYNEQFF.

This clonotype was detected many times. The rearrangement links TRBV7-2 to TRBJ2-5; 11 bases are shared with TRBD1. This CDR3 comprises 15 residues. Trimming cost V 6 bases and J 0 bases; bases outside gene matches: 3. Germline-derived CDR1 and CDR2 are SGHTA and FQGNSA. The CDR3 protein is CASRRDRGYQETQYF. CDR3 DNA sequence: TGTGCCAGCAGACGGGACAGGGGGTACCAAGAGACCCAGTACTTC.

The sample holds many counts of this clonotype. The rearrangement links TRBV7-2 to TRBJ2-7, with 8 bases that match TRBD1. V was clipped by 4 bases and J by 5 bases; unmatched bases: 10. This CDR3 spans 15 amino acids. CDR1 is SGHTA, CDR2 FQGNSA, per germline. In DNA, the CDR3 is TGTGCCAGCAGCTCCTGGACAGGGAAAAGCCACGAGCAGTACTTC. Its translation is CASSSWTGKSHEQYF. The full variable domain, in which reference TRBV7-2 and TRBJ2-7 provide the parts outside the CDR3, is GAGVSQSPSNKVTEKGKDVELRCDPISGHTALYWYRQSLGQGLEFLIYFQGNSAPDKSGLPSDRFSAERTGGSVSTLTIQRTQQEDSAVYLCASSSWTGKSHEQYFGPGTRLTVT.